A selection of T cell receptor beta chains follows, all from one sample in a study of tumor and adjacent non-tumor tissue in lung cancer. TCRdb re-analysed the multiplex PCR reads in MiXCR, keeping a single row per CDR3 protein. Of 60,000 to 100,000 distinct CDR3 sequences in the sample, around 76% were seen once. Sequencing was carried out using distant non-tumor lung tissue. These receptor sequences come from a man in his 70s with non-small cell lung cancer. CDR3s include the opening cysteine and the closing phenylalanine or tryptophan. The order of the fields is J gene, V gene, clone size, D gene, CDR3 DNA, CDR3 protein. The D gene is left open where the match is weak. The size entry is marked missing in some rows and otherwise reads once, few, many or a size class.

>TRBJ2-3|TRBV29-1|.|TRBD1
TGCAGCTTACTCCGATATGTGACAGGGGGGGACATAGGTACGCAGTATTTT
CSLLRYVTGGDIGTQYF
>TRBJ2-1|TRBV12-3/TRBV12-4|.|.
TGTGTCAGCAGTTTCCGTAGCCAGAGGACCTACAATGAGCAGTTCTTC
CVSSFRSQRTYNEQFF
>TRBJ1-1|TRBV30|many|.
TGTGCCTGGAATCAACGGCAGGGAGGAGCGGGGACTGAAGCTTTCTTT
CAWNQRQGGAGTEAFF
>TRBJ1-1|TRBV11-3|.|.
TGTGCCATCAACACCGCCACCGCAGGGGACACTGAAACTTTCTTT
CAINTATAGDTETFF
>TRBJ2-2|TRBV6-6|.|TRBD1
TGTGTCAGCAGTTACGCAAACTTCGATTCGACAGGGCCCACCGGGGAGCTTTATTTT
CVSSYANFDSTGPTGELYF
>TRBJ2-7|TRBV5-4|once|TRBD1
TGTGCCACCAGCCAGATGGACAGGGCGGTCTACGAGCAGTCCTTC
CATSQMDRAVYEQSF
>TRBJ1-1|TRBV20-1|.|.
TGCAGTGCTAGAGTTTTTCTAGAGGTGGACACTGAAGCTTTCTTT
CSARVFLEVDTEAFF
>TRBJ2-1|TRBV5-1|many|.
TGCGCCAGCAGCTTACACGACGGGAGTGAGCAGTTCTTC
CASSLHDGSEQFF
>TRBJ2-2|TRBV12-3/TRBV12-4|.|TRBD2
TGTGCCAGCAGTTTATCCGGGGGGAGCACCGGGGAGCTGTTCTTT
CASSLSGGSTGELFF
>TRBJ1-5|TRBV11-2|.|.
TGTGCCAGCAGCTTAAATGGAGCAAATAAGCCCCAGCATTTT
CASSLNGANKPQHF
>TRBJ2-7|TRBV5-1|few|.
TGCGCCAGCAGCCCGTCGGGCTCCTACGAGCAGTACTTC
CASSPSGSYEQYF
>TRBJ1-3|TRBV12-3/TRBV12-4|.|.
TGTGCCAGCAGTCGTCCCGGGAAAGGGATCGGCTCTGAATACACAATATATTTT
CASSRPGKGIGSEYTIYF
>TRBJ2-4|TRBV5-6|.|.
TGTGCCAGCATCGCTACCGGGACAAGGGTCGTTGGAAACATTCAGTATTTC
CASIATGTRVVGNIQYF
>TRBJ2-5|TRBV12-3/TRBV12-4|many|.
TGTGCCAGCCGTCCTTCGGGGCCGGGGGAGACCCAGTACTTC
CASRPSGPGETQYF
>TRBJ2-1|TRBV6-2/TRBV6-3|.|TRBD2
TGTGCCAGCAGTTACTCTGCGACTAGCGGGATGGCCATATACAATGAGCAGTTCTTC
CASSYSATSGMAIYNEQFF
>TRBJ1-5|TRBV29-1|.|.
TGCAGCCTTTTGACGTATATCAATCAACCCCAGCATTTT
CSLLTYINQPQHF
>TRBJ2-5|TRBV5-6|.|.
TGTGCCAACAGCTTGATTGGGGAAGGACAAGAGACCCAGTATTTC
CANSLIGEGQETQYF
>TRBJ2-5|TRBV4-1|.|.
TGCGCCAGCAGCCAAGACGGCAGGGGTCATCATGAGACCCAGTACTTC
CASSQDGRGHHETQYF
>TRBJ2-5|TRBV20-1|.|.
TGCAGTCCTAGAGATCGGGCGGGGACGGGGGAGACCCAGTACTTC
CSPRDRAGTGETQYF
>TRBJ2-7|TRBV6-6|.|.
TGTGCCTGCGGTTACGCTGAAAACAGGGACGAGCAGTACTTC
CACGYAENRDEQYF
>TRBJ1-6|TRBV6-2/TRBV6-3|.|.
TGTGCCAGCAGCTCGGCGGGTAAAGATAATTCACCCCTCCACTTT
CASSSAGKDNSPLHF
>TRBJ1-1|TRBV6-1|.|.
TGTGCTAGCAGTGACCCGATAGGGCCGCGGTATGAAGCTTTCTTT
CASSDPIGPRYEAFF
>TRBJ2-3|TRBV6-6|once|.
TGTACCAGCGGTTACTCGCTTGCAGATACGCAGTATTTT
CTSGYSLADTQYF
>TRBJ1-4|TRBV4-3|.|.
TGCGCCAGCAGCCGGGCAACAGGGCGGTGGACTGAAAAACTGTTTTTT
CASSRATGRWTEKLFF
>TRBJ1-4|TRBV14|.|.
TGTGCCAGCAGCCACACCTCTGCCAGGGGTGAAAAAATGTTTTTT
CASSHTSARGEKMFF
>TRBJ2-1|TRBV11-2|.|TRBD1
TGTGCCAGCTGTTCGGTCGGGACAGGGGATATCAATGAGCAGTTCTTC
CASCSVGTGDINEQFF
>TRBJ2-1|TRBV11-1|.|TRBD2
TGTGCCAGCAGCTTAGGGGGGATCGGACTAGCGGGAGGCAATGAGCAGTTCTTC
CASSLGGIGLAGGNEQFF
>TRBJ2-5|TRBV10-2|.|.
TGCACCAGCAGGACGGGACTGATCCGAGAGACCCTGTACTTC
CTSRTGLIRETLYF
>TRBJ1-2|TRBV4-2|.|TRBD1
TGTGCCAGCAGCCCATGGTGGGACAGCTATATTCGGGGGTATGGCTACACCTTC
CASSPWWDSYIRGYGYTF
>TRBJ1-2|TRBV29-1|.|TRBD1
TGCAGCGTTCAAGTTCCGGGACAGGGGAGCGGCTACTCCTTC
CSVQVPGQGSGYSF
>TRBJ2-4|TRBV20-1|.|.
TGCAGTGCTAGAGTTCTAGTCAAAAACATTCAGTACTTC
CSARVLVKNIQYF
>TRBJ1-1|TRBV12-3/TRBV12-4|once|.
TGTGCCAGCAGCGGCTCCCCGATTGAAGCTTTCTTT
CASSGSPIEAFF